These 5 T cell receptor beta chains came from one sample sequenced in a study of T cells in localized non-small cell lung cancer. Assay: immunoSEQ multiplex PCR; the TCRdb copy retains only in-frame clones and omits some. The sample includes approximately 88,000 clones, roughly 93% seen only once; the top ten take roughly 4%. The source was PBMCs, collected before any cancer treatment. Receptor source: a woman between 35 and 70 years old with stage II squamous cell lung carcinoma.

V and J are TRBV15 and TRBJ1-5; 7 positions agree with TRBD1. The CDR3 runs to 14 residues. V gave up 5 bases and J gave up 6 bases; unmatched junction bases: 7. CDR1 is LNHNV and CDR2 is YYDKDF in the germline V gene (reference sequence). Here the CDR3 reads CATSADRIGQPQHF. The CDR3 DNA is TGTGCCACCAGCGCGGACAGGATCGGTCAGCCCCAGCATTTT.

CDR3 sequence: CASSPGEATTNTGELFF. CDR3 DNA: TGCGCCAGCAGCCCCGGGGAGGCGACTACGAACACCGGGGAGCTGTTTTTT. This chain joins TRBV4-1 and TRBJ2-2, with D perhaps matching TRBD2 (6 bases). Germline CDR1 is MGHRA and CDR2 is YSYEKL. V shed 4 bases and J shed 0 bases, with 15 bases lying between them. This CDR3 spans 17 amino acids.

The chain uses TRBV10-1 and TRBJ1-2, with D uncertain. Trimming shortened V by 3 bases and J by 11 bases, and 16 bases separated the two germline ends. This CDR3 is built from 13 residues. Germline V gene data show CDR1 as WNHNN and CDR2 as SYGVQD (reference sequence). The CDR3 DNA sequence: TGCGCCAGCAGTGAATCCTGGACTGCCGGATACACCTTC. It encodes CASSESWTAGYTF.

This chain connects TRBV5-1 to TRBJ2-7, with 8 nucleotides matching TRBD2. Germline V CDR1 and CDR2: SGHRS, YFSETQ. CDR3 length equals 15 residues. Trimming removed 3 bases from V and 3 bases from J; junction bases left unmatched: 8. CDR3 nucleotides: TGCGCCAGCAGCTCGGAAGCGGGGGCCGTCTACGAGCAGTACTTC. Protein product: CASSSEAGAVYEQYF.

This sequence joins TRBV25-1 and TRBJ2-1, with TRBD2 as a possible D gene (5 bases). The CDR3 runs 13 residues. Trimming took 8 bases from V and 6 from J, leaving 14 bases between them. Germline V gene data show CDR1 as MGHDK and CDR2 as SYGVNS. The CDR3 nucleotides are TGTGCCAGCGCCCTTGGCGGGTCCAATGAGCAGTTCTTC. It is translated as CASALGGSNEQFF.